This is a list of T cell receptor beta chains from one sample in a study of cytomegalovirus exposure and HLA in healthy donors. Here immunoSEQ multiplex PCR was the method, and the copy in TCRdb shows in-frame clones only, minus some. There are 95,000 to 150,000 clones in the sample; 80% occur only once, and around 9.5% lies in the top ten. Source material: PBMCs. The receptors shown here come from a female donor in good health and CMV-seropositive. Both conserved end residues are part of each CDR3. D genes are given only for firm matches. Expanded clones are given a class, and other clones once, few, many or no size at all.

TRBV19,-,-,TRBJ1-3,TGTGCCAGTAGTATACCCGGGGGCTCTGGAAACACCATATATTTT,CASSIPGGSGNTIYF
TRBV23-1,TRBD1,-,TRBJ2-7,TGCGCCAGCACATTCAAGGGGGCTAATTCCTACGAGCAGTACTTC,CASTFKGANSYEQYF
TRBV6-5,TRBD1,-,TRBJ2-7,TGTGCCAGCAGTGCCCGACAGGGGGGGTCCTACGAGCAGTACTTC,CASSARQGGSYEQYF
TRBV10-3,-,-,TRBJ1-1,TGTGCCATCAGTGACAGGCAAGGGGTGCACACTGAAGCTTTCTTT,CAISDRQGVHTEAFF
TRBV9,TRBD2,few,TRBJ2-1,TGTGCCAGCAGCGGAACCCCAGCGGGGGGGCCTTACAATGAGCAGTTCTTC,CASSGTPAGGPYNEQFF
TRBV19,TRBD2,-,TRBJ2-1,TGTGCCAGTAGCCCCGGGGGGGGTGAGCAGTTCTTC,CASSPGGGEQFF
TRBV5-1,-,-,TRBJ1-1,TGCGCCAGCAGCTTGGTATCGGGTTTGGGCACTGAAGCTTTCTTT,CASSLVSGLGTEAFF
TRBV5-5,TRBD1,few,TRBJ2-7,TGTGCCAGCAGCTTGGACACAGGGGTCGCCTACGAGCAGTACTTC,CASSLDTGVAYEQYF
TRBV28,-,-,TRBJ1-2,TGTGCCAGCAGTAATGAAACGGAGGGAGAAGGCTACACCTTC,CASSNETEGEGYTF
TRBV19,TRBD1,-,TRBJ2-5,TGTGCCAGTAGTTCGGGACAGAAACAAGAGACCCAGTACTTC,CASSSGQKQETQYF
TRBV4-2,-,-,TRBJ2-1,TGTGCCAGCAGCCTACCGCTACCCGCCTACAATGAGCAGTTCTTC,CASSLPLPAYNEQFF
TRBV4-2,-,-,TRBJ1-4,TGTGCCAGCAGCCAAGGGAATCCTCTAGGTGAAAAACTGTTTTTT,CASSQGNPLGEKLFF
TRBV9,TRBD1,-,TRBJ1-1,TGTGCCAGCAGCGGGACAGGGGACACTGAAGCTTTCTTT,CASSGTGDTEAFF
TRBV4-3,-,-,TRBJ1-2,TGCGCCAGCAGCCCCCAGGTGGGGGGGGCCGCCGCTGGCTACACCTTC,CASSPQVGGAAAGYTF
TRBV30,TRBD1,-,TRBJ1-4,TGTGCCTGGACGACAGGGCCTAATGAAAAACTGTTTTTT,CAWTTGPNEKLFF
TRBV4-1,TRBD1,-,TRBJ2-7,TGCGCCAGCAGCCAAGATTGGACAGGGATCTACGAGCAGTACTTC,CASSQDWTGIYEQYF
TRBV29-1,TRBD1,-,TRBJ1-3,TGCAGCGTTCCAGTTGAGGGGGCATGGGGAAACACCATATATTTT,CSVPVEGAWGNTIYF
TRBV6-5,-,-,TRBJ2-3,TGTGCCAGCAGTTACTCGGAGGGCACAGATACGCAGTATTTT,CASSYSEGTDTQYF
TRBV28,-,-,TRBJ2-4,TGTGCCAGCAGTCTGGGGACATTAAACATTCAGTACTTC,CASSLGTLNIQYF
TRBV2,-,-,TRBJ2-7,TGTGCCAGCAGTGATTTCAGGGGCTACACGTCCTACGAGCAGTACTTC,CASSDFRGYTSYEQYF
TRBV7-2,-,-,TRBJ1-2,TGTGCCAGCAGCTTAAGTAGGAGGGTAGATGGCTACACCTTC,CASSLSRRVDGYTF